Each of the 11 T cell receptor beta chains below was sequenced from the same sample in a study of low-dose radiotherapy and immunotherapy resistance in tumors. Time point defined: before trial treatment. Gene-specific TRAV and TRBV primers were used for first-strand cDNA, covering alpha and beta chains. It was with a constant-region primer and a V-primer adapter that TCRs were amplified over roughly 19 PCR cycles. One entry per CDR3 protein, called by TCRdb with MiXCR from the reads. The data show some 57,000 distinct CDR3 sequences, almost 25% seen once. The source was PBMCs, collected before treatment. The receptor set was obtained from a male donor with prostate cancer.

The CDR3 nucleotides read TGTGCCAGCAGCTCGCCGTCTGATTTACAAGAGACCCAGTACTTC. Translating gives CASSSPSDLQETQYF. The J gene is TRBJ2-5, the V gene TRBV7-8, with no clear D. Looked up from germline, CDR1 is SGHVS and CDR2 is FQNEAQ. This CDR3 has 15 residues. V lost 4 bases to trimming and J lost 2 bases, with 14 bases between them.

The sample holds many counts of this clonotype. V gene TRBV30 combines with J gene TRBJ1-1; D unresolved. CDR1 GTSNPN and CDR2 SVGIG come from the germline V gene (reference sequence). CDR3 size: 13 residues. V lost 5 bases and J lost 6, with 16 bases in between. The CDR3 bases are TGTGCCTGGCTAAAAAACCTCCAGGCTGAAGCTTTCTTT. This codes for CAWLKNLQAEAFF.

At least ten counts were recorded for this clonotype. V gene TRBV7-3 combines with J gene TRBJ2-7, with D tentatively TRBD2 (5 bases). Trimming pared 5 bases from V and 6 bases from J, leaving 14 bases between. CDR1 is SGHTA and CDR2 is FQGTGA in the germline V gene. The CDR3 loop spans 13 amino acids. The CDR3: CASSLPPAGEQYF. As DNA, the CDR3 is TGTGCCAGCAGCCTCCCACCGGCGGGCGAGCAGTACTTC. Using reference TRBV7-3 and TRBJ2-7 for the parts outside the CDR3, the full variable domain is GAGVSQTPSNKVTEKGKYVELRCDPISGHTALYWYRQSLGQGPEFLIYFQGTGAADDSGLPNDRFFAVRPEGSVSTLKIQRTERGDSAVYLCASSLPPAGEQYFGPGTRLTVT.

V usage is TRBV18 and J usage is TRBJ1-1; maybe TRBD1 (6 bases). Trimming took off 0 bases at V and 3 bases at J, with 11 bases between the two ends. From germline, CDR1 is KGHSH and CDR2 LQKENI. The length of the CDR3 is 15 residues. The CDR3 bases are TGTGCCAGCTCACCACCCGCAGGGGCTTACACTGAAGCTTTCTTT. It codes for CASSPPAGAYTEAFF.

Regarding this clonotype: The junction differs from germline at one of its ends, possibly a read error. The rearrangement joins TRBV13 to TRBJ2-7; 10 bases are shared with TRBD2. Germline V lookup: CDR1 PRHDT, CDR2 FYEKMQ (reference sequence). CDR3 length equals 15 residues. The CDR3 here is CASSYSGRTTGELYF. The CDR3 DNA reads as TGTGCCAGCAGCTATAGCGGGAGGACAACCGGGGAGCTGTACTTC. Based on the CDR3 plus reference TRBV13 and TRBJ2-7, the full variable domain is AAGVIQSPRHLIKEKRETATLKCYPIPRHDTVYWYQQGPGQDPQFLISFYEKMQSDKGSIPDRFSAQQFSDYHSELNMSSLELGDSALYFCASSYSGRTTGELYFGPGTRLTVT.

The sample holds a few counts of this clonotype. A read error is likely here: a far larger clone is one base away. The genes are TRBV6-2 or TRBV6-3 and TRBJ2-1; D is ambiguous. This CDR3 has 16 amino acids. The germline CDR1 and CDR2 sequences are MNHEY and SVGEGT. The V and J ends lost 2 bases and 10 bases respectively, with 21 bases between them. CDR3 residues: CASSYVRLGRLSEQFF. The CDR3 bases are TGTGCCAGCAGTTACGTGAGGTTAGGGCGTCTGAGCGAGCAGTTCTTC.

This clonotype was seen a few times. CDR3 in amino acids: CASSPRASGELFF. The CDR3 DNA is TGTGCCAGCAGCCCCAGGGCATCCGGGGAGCTGTTTTTT. The rearrangement uses TRBV5-5 and TRBJ2-2, with a weak D call TRBD1 (5 bases). CDR1 SGHKS and CDR2 YYEKEE come from the germline V gene (reference sequence). The V end lost 4 bases, the J end lost 6 bases, and 10 bases lay between the germline ends. This CDR3 spans 13 amino acids.

The sample holds many counts of this clonotype. The chain joins TRBV7-6 to TRBJ2-7; no definite D call. The germline V and J ends were trimmed by 2 bases and 1 base, with 6 bases remaining between them. Germline-derived CDR1 and CDR2 are SGHVS and FNYEAQ. CDR3 length equals 13 residues. CDR3 bases: TGTGCCAGCAGCTTAAAACTGTCCTACGAGCAGTACTTC. Translation: CASSLKLSYEQYF. Combining the CDR3 with reference TRBV7-6 and TRBJ2-7 gives the whole variable domain GAGVSQSPRYKVTKRGQDVALRCDPISGHVSLYWYRQALGQGPEFLTYFNYEAQQDKSGLPNDRFSAERPEGSISTLTIQRTEQRDSAMYRCASSLKLSYEQYFGPGTRLTVT.

This sequence joins TRBV2 and TRBJ2-3, with TRBD2 matching over 8 bases. With V trimmed by 6 bases and J by 0 bases, 2 bases remained unmatched. Germline CDR1 SNHLY, CDR2 FYNNEI. The CDR3 length is 14 residues. CDR3 sequence: CASRLAESTDTQYF. The CDR3, as DNA: TGTGCCAGCAGACTAGCGGAAAGCACAGATACGCAGTATTTT.

In DNA, the CDR3 is TGCAGCGTTGAAGATTATAGCGGTAGAGTGACCCAGTACTTC. It translates to CSVEDYSGRVTQYF. The chain links TRBV29-1 to TRBJ2-5; maybe TRBD2 (6 bases). This CDR3 is 14 amino acids long. Germline V gene sequence: CDR1 SQVTM, CDR2 ANQGSEA. Trimming stripped 0 bases from V and 7 bases from J, with 15 bases between.

V and J are TRBV28 and TRBJ2-5, with D possibly being TRBD2 (6 bases). From germline, CDR1 is MDHEN and CDR2 SYDVKM. The V gene lost 9 bases and the J gene lost 2 bases, with 19 bases spanning the gap. This CDR3 contains 15 residues. This chain's CDR3 is CASPPGNGRQETQYF. The CDR3 coding sequence is TGTGCCAGTCCCCCGGGAAACGGGAGACAAGAGACCCAGTACTTC.